The sequence of this TCR beta chain was determined in a study of blood T cells in healthy people across ages. General study findings and limits: Donor CMV infection status was unknown, possibly confounding age-related changes in expanded clonotypes. While age rose, TCR beta diversity per million T cells dropped in a roughly linear way.

Sample-barcoded 5' priming and a J-beta primer mix drove a second PCR of about 6 to 12 cycles. Each cDNA molecule, via a template-switch adaptor with 12 random nucleotides, was tagged. TCRdb re-called the 5' RACE reads through MiXCR, storing one row per CDR3 protein. This table holds about 1.5 million distinct CDR3 sequences, around 39% found once. Trimming pared 3 bases from V and 0 bases from J, leaving 14 bases between. The CDR3 extends over 17 amino acids. The germline gives CDR1 MDHEN, CDR2 SYDVKM. This clonotype came up a few times. Its antigen remains unidentified. The rearrangement joins TRBV28 to TRBJ2-2; perhaps TRBD1 as D (6 bases). The sequenced sample was blood. This receptor was identified in a woman aged 18-35 years in good health. CDR3 coding DNA: TGTGCCAGCAGTTTGGGGCAGGGGATCGCGAACACCGGGGAGCTGTTTTTT. Protein sequence: CASSLGQGIANTGELFF.